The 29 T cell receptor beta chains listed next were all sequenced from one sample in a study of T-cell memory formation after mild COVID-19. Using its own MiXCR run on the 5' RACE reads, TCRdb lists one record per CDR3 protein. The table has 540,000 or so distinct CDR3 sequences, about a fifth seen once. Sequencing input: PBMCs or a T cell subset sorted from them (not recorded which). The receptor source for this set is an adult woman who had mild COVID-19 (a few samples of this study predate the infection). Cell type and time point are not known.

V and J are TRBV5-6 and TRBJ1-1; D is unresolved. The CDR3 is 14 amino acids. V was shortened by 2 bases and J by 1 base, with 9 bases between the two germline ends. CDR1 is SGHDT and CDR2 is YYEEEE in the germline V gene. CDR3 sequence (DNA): TGTGCCAGCAGCTTTGCAAGCGGGAACACTGAAGCTTTCTTT. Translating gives CASSFASGNTEAFF.

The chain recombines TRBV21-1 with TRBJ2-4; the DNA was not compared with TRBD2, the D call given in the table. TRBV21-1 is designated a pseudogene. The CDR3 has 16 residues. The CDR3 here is CASGAYLAGAKNIQYF. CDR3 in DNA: TGTGCCAGCGGGGCTTATCTAGCCGGGGCCAAAAACATTCAGTACTTC.

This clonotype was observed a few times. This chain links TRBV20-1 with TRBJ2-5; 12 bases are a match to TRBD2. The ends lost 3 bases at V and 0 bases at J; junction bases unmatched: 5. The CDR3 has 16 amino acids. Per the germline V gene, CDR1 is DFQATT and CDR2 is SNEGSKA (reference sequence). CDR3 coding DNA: TGCAGTGCTAGTAGGAGACTAGCGGGGGACCAAGAGACCCAGTACTTC. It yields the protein CSASRRLAGDQETQYF.

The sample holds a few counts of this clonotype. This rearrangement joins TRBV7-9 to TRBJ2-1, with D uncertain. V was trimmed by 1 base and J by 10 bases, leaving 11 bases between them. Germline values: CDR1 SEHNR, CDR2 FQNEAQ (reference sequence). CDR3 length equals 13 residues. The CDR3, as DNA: TGTGCCAGCAGCTTAGAAGGTAGCCCAGAGCAGTTCTTC. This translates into CASSLEGSPEQFF.

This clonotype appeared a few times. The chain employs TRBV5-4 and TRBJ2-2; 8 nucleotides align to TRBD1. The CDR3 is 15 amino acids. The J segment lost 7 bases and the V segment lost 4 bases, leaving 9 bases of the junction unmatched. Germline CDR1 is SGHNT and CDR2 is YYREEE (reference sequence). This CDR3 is CASSGRTGTSGELFF. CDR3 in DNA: TGTGCCAGCAGCGGGCGGACAGGGACGAGCGGGGAGCTGTTTTTT.

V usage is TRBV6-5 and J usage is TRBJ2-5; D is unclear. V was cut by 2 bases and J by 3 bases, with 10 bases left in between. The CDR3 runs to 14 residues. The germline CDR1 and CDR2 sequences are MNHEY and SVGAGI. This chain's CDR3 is CASSYSQLEETQYF. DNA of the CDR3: TGTGCCAGCAGTTACAGTCAGTTAGAAGAGACCCAGTACTTC.

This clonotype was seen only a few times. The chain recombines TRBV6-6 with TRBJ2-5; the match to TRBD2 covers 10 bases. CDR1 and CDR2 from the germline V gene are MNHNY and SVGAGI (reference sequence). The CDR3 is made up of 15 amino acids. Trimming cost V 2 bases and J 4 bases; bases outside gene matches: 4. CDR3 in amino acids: CASSYSGGASETQYF. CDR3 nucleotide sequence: TGTGCCAGCAGTTACAGCGGGGGGGCGTCAGAGACCCAGTACTTC.

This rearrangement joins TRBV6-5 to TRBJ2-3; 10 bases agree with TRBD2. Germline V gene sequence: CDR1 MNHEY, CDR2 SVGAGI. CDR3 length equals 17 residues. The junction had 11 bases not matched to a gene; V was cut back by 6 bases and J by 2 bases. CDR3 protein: CASSTPRTSGPTDTQYF. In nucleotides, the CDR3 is TGTGCCAGCAGCACGCCAAGGACTAGCGGACCCACAGATACGCAGTATTTT.

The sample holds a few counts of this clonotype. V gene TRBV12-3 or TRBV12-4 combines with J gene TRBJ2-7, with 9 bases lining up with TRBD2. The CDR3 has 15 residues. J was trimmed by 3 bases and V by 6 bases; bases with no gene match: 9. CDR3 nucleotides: TGTGCCAGCAGCTTAACGTGGACTAGCGTCTACGAGCAGTACTTC. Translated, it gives CASSLTWTSVYEQYF.

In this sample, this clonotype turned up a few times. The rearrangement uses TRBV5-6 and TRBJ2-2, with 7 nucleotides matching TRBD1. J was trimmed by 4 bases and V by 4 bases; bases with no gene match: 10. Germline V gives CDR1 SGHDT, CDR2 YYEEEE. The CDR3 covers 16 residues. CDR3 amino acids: CASSVGPNRGTGELFF. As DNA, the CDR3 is TGTGCCAGCAGCGTCGGGCCGAACAGGGGCACCGGGGAGCTGTTTTTT.

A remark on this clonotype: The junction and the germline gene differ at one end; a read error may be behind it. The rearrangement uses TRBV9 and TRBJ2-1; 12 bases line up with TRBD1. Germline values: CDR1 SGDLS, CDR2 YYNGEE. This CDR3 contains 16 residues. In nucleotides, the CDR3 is TGTGCCAGCAGCGTATCGGGACAGGGGGCCTACGATGAGCAGTTCTTC. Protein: CASSVSGQGAYDEQFF.

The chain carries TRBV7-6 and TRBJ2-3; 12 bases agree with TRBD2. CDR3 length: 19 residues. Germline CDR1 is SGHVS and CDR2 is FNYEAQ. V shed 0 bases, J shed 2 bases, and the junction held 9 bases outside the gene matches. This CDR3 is CASSLARLAGGPVTDTQYF. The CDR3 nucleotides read TGTGCCAGCAGCTTAGCCCGCCTAGCGGGAGGGCCGGTCACAGATACGCAGTATTTT.

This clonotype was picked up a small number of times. DNA for the CDR3: TGTGCCAGCCTTGGCGGACAGGGAAGCTCCTACAATGAGCAGTTCTTC. This gives the protein CASLGGQGSSYNEQFF. The chain combines TRBV19 with TRBJ2-1, with 8 bases identical to TRBD1. V shed 9 bases and J 0 bases; nucleotides not matched to a gene: 10. Germline loops: CDR1 LNHDA, CDR2 SQIVND (reference sequence). CDR3 length: 16 residues.

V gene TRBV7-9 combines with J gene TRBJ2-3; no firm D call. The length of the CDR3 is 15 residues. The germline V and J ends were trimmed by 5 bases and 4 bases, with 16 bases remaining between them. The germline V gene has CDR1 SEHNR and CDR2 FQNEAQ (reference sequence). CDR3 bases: TGTGCCAGCAGCCAGGCAGGCCAAGTTGCAGATACGCAGTATTTT. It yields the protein CASSQAGQVADTQYF.

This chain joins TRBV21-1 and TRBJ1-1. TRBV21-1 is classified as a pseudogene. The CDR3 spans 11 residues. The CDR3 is CASSTEVTAFF. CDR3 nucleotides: TGTGCCAGCAGCACCGAGGTTACGGCTTTCTTT.

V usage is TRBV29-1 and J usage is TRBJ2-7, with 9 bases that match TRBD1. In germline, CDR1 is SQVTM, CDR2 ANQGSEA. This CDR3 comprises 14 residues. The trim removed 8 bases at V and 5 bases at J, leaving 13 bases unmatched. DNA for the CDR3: TGCAGCACTGGTCCGGGACAGGGAAACCACGAGCAGTACTTC. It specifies CSTGPGQGNHEQYF.

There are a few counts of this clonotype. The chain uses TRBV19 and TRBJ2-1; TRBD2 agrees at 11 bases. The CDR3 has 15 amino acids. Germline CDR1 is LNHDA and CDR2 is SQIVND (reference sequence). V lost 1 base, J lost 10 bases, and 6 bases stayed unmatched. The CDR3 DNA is TGTGCCAGTAGTATAGCACTAGCGGGAGAGAGAGAGCAGTTCTTC. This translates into CASSIALAGEREQFF.

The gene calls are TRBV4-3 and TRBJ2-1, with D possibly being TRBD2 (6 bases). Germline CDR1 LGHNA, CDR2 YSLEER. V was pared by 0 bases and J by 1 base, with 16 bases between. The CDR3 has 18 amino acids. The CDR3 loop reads CASSQDETIAASYNEQFF. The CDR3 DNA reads TGCGCCAGCAGCCAAGACGAAACTATAGCGGCTTCCTACAATGAGCAGTTCTTC.

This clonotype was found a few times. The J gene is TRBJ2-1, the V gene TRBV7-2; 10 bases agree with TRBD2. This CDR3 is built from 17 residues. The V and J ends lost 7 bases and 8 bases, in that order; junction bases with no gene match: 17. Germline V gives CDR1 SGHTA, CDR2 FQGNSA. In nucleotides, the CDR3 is TGTGCCAGCACTAACCTCGGGGGGACTAGCGCCGCACATGAGCAGTTCTTC. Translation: CASTNLGGTSAAHEQFF.

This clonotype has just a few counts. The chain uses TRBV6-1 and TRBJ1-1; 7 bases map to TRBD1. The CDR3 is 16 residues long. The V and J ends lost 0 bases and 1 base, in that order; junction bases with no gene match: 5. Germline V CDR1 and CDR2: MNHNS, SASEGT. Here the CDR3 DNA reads TGTGCCAGCAGTGAAGCGCAAAGGACAGGGAACACTGAAGCTTTCTTT. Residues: CASSEAQRTGNTEAFF.

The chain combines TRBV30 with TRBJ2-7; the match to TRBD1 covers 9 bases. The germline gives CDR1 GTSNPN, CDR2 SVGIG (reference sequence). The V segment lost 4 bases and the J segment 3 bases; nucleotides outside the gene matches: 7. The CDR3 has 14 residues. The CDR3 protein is CAWNPGTGFYEQYF. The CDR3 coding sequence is TGTGCCTGGAACCCCGGGACAGGGTTCTACGAGCAGTACTTC.

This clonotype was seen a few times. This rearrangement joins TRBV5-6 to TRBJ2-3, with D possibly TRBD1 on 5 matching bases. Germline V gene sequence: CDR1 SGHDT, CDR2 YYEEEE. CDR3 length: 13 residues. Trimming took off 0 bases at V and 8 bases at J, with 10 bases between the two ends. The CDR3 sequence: CASSLADKSTQYF. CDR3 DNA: TGTGCCAGCAGCTTGGCGGACAAGAGTACGCAGTATTTT.

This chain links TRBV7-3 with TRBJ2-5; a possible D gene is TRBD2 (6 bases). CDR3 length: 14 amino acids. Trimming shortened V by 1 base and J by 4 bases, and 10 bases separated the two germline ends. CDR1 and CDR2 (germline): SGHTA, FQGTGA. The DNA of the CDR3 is TGTGCCAGCAGCTTAAACGGGGGAGGAGAGACCCAGTACTTC. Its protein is CASSLNGGGETQYF.

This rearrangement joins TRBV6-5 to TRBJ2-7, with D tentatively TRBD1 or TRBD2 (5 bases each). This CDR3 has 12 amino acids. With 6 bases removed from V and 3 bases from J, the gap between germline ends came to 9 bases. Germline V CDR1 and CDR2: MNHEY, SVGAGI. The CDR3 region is CASRGELYEQYF. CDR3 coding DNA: TGTGCCAGCAGGGGGGAGCTCTACGAGCAGTACTTC.

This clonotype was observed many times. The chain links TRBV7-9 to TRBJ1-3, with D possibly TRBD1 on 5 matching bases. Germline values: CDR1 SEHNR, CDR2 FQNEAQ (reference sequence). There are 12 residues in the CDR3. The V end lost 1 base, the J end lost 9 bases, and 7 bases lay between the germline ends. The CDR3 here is CASSLDGGTIYF. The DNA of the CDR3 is TGTGCCAGCAGCTTAGATGGGGGCACCATATATTTT.

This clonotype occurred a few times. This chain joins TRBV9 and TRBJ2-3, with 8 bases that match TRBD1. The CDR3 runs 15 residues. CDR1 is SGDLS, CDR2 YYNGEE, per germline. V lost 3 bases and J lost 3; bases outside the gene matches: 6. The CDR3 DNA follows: TGTGCCAGCAGCGCACCGGGACAGGAGACAGATACGCAGTATTTT. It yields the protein CASSAPGQETDTQYF.

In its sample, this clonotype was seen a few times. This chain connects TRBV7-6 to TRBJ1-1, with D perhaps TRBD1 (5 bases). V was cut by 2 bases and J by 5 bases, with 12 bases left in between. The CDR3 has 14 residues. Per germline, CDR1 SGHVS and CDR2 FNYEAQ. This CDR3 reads CASSLTLGETEAFF. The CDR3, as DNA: TGTGCCAGCAGCTTAACCCTGGGGGAAACTGAAGCTTTCTTT.

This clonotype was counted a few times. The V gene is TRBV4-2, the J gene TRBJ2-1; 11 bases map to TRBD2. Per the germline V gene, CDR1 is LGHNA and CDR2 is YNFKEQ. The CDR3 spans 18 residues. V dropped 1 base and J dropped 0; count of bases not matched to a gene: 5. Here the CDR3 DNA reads TGTGCCAGCAGCCAAGTAAACCTAGCGGGGGGCTCCTACAATGAGCAGTTCTTC. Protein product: CASSQVNLAGGSYNEQFF.

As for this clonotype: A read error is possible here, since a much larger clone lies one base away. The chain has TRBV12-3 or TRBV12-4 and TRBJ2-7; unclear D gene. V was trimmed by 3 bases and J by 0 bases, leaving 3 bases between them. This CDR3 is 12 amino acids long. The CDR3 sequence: CASSFFSYEQYF. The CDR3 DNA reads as TGTGCCAGCAGTTTCTTCTCCTACGAGCAGTACTTC.